This T cell receptor (beta chain) came from a study of technical replicates of blood from a handful of donors. The table came from immunoSEQ multiplex PCR; TCRdb's copy has only in-frame clones and leaves some out. The sample contains 80,000 to 90,000 clones, 90% to 95% of which appear only once. V dropped 2 bases and J dropped 12 bases, with 8 bases sitting between them. This CDR3 is 11 amino acids long. The germline gives CDR1 MDHEN, CDR2 SYDVKM. This sequence was found in a human donor in good health. This chain joins TRBV28 and TRBJ2-1; unclear D gene. Sequencing was carried out using T cells isolated from PBMCs. The CDR3 DNA is TGTGCCAGCAGTTTAACGCGGTTGCAGTTCTTC. Translating gives CASSLTRLQFF.